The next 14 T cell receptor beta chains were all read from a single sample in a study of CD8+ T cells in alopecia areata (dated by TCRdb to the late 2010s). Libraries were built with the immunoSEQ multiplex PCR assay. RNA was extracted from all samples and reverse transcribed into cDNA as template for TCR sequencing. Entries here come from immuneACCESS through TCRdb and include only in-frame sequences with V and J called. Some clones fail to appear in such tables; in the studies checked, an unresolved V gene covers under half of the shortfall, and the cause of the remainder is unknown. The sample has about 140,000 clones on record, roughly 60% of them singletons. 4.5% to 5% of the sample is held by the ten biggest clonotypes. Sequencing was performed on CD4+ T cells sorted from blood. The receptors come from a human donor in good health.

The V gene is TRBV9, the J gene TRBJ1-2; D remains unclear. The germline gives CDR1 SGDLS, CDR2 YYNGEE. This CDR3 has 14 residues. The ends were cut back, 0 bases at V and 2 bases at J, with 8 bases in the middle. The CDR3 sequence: CASSVEVGNYGYTF. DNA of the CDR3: TGTGCCAGCAGCGTAGAGGTGGGGAACTATGGCTACACCTTC.

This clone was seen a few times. The CDR3 loop reads CSAPLDRAGGPKNEQFF. The CDR3 nucleotides read TGCAGCGCTCCCCTGGATAGGGCGGGAGGGCCGAAGAATGAGCAGTTCTTC. V and J are TRBV29-1 and TRBJ2-1; 9 bases are shared with TRBD2. From germline, CDR1 is SQVTM and CDR2 ANQGSEA. There are 17 residues in the CDR3. J was trimmed by 7 bases and V by 7 bases; bases with no gene match: 20.

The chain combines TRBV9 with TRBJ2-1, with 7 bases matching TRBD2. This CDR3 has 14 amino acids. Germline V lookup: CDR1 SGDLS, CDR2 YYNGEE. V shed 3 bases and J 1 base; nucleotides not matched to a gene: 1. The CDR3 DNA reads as TGTGCCAGCAGCGCTAGCGGTTCCTACAATGAGCAGTTCTTC. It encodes CASSASGSYNEQFF.

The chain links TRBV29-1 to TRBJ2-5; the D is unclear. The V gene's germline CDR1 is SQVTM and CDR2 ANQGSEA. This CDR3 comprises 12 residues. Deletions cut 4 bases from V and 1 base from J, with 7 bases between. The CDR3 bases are TGCAGCGTTGTCCATACCCAAGAGACCCAGTACTTC. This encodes CSVVHTQETQYF.

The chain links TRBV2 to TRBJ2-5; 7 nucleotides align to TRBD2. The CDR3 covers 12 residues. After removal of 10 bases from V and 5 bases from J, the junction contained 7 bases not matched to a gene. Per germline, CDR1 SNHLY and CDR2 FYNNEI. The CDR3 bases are TGTGCCACCAAGAGGGAGGGCGAGACCCAGTACTTC. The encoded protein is CATKREGETQYF.

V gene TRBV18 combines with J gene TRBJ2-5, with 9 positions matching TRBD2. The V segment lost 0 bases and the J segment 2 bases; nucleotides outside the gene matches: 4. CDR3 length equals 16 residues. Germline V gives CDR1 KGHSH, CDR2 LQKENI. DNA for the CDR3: TGTGCCAGCTCACCACCGAGCGGGAGGAGACAAGAGACCCAGTACTTC. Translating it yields CASSPPSGRRQETQYF.

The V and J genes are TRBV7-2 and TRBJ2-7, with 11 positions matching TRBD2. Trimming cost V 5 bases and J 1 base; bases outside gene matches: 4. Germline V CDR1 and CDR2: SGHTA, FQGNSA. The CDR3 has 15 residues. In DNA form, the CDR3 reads TGTGCCAGCAGCGTGACTAGCGGGGTTTCCTACGAGCAGTACTTC. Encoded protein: CASSVTSGVSYEQYF.

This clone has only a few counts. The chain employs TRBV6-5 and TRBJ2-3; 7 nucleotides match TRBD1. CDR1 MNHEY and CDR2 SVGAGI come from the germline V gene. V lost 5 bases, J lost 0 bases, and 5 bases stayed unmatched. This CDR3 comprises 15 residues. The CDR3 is CASSRTGISTDTQYF. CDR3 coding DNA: TGTGCCAGCAGTCGGACAGGCATAAGCACAGATACGCAGTATTTT.

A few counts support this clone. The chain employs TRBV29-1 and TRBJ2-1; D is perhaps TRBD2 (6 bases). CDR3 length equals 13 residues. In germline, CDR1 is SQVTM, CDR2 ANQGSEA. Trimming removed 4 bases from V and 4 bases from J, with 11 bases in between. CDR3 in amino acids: CSVVGGDYNEQFF. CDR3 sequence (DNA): TGCAGCGTTGTTGGCGGGGATTACAATGAGCAGTTCTTC.

CDR3 residues: CAATGASGRDTQYF. The CDR3 DNA sequence: TGTGCCGCTACCGGGGCTAGCGGGAGGGATACGCAGTATTTT. The V gene is TRBV2, the J gene TRBJ2-3, with 11 nucleotides matching TRBD2. In germline, CDR1 is SNHLY, CDR2 FYNNEI. This CDR3 is 14 amino acids long. V shed 11 bases, J shed 6 bases, and the junction held 10 bases outside the gene matches.

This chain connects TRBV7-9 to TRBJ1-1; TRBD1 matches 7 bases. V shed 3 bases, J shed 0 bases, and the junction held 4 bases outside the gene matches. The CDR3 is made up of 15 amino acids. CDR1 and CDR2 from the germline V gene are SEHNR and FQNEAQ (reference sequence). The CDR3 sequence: CASSFVGTVNTEAFF. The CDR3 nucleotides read TGTGCCAGCAGCTTTGTAGGGACAGTGAACACTGAAGCTTTCTTT.

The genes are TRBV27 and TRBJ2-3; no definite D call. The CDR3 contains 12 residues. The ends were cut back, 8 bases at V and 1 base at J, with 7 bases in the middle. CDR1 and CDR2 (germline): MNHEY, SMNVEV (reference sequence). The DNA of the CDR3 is TGTGCCAGCTTTTCACGCACAGATACGCAGTATTTT. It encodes CASFSRTDTQYF.

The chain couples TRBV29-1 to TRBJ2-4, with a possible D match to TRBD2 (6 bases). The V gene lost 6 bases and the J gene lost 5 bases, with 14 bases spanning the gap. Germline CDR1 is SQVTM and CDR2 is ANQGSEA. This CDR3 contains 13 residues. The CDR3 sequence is CSVERDLENIQYF. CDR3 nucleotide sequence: TGCAGCGTAGAAAGGGACTTGGAAAACATTCAGTACTTC.

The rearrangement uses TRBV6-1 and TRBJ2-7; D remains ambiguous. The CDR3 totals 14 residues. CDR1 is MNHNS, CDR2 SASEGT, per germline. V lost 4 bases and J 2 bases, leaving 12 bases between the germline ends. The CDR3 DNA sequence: TGTGCCAGCAGTGTTTCAAGGACGACCTACGAGCAGTACTTC. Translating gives CASSVSRTTYEQYF.